This TCR beta chain was sequenced in a study of blood T cell repertoires in COVID-19. About the research overall: COVID-19 samples collected from the United States, Italy and Spain covered acute and convalescent phases.

This clone was seen a few times. In the original workflow: The assay estimated nucleated cells by amplifying reference gene primers. Produced via immunoSEQ multiplex PCR; TCRdb's table is partial and in-frame only. The V and J calls and clone size were taken over from that table, and D and trimming were inferred from the DNA. The sample carries nearly 50,000 clones, 86% recorded once. This CDR3 comprises 14 residues. V dropped 4 bases and J dropped 8; count of bases not matched to a gene: 10. Germline CDR1 is MNHEY and CDR2 is SVGAGI. The chain joins TRBV6-5 to TRBJ1-1, with TRBD1 matching over 7 bases. The sequenced sample consisted of peripheral blood. This TCR came from a woman between 55 and 75 years old with acute or convalescent COVID-19. The CDR3 coding sequence is TGTGCCAGCAGTTTCCCCTACCCGACAGGGGAAGCTTTCTTT. Residues: CASSFPYPTGEAFF.